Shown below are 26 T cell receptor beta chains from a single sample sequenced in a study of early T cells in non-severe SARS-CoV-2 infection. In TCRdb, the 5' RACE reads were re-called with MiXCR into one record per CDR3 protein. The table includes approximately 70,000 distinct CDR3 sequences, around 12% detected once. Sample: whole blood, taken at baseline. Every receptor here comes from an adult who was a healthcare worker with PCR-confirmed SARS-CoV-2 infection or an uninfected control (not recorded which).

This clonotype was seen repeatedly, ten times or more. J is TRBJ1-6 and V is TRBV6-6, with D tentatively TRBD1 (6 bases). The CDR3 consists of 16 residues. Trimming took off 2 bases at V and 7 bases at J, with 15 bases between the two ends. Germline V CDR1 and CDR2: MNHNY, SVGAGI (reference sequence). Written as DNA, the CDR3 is TGTGCCAGCAGTTACACGGACTTAGGGGGGAATTCACCCCTCCACTTT. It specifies CASSYTDLGGNSPLHF.

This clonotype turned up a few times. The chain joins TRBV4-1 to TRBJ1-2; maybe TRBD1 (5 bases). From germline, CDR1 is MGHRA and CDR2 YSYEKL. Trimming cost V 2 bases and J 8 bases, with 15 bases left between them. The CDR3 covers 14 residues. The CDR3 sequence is CASSQTGFGGGYTF. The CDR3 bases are TGCGCCAGCAGCCAAACAGGCTTCGGCGGGGGCTACACCTTC.

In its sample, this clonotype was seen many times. The CDR3 sequence is CATRDTSSTDTQYF. The CDR3 region has the DNA TGTGCCACCAGGGATACCTCTAGCACAGATACGCAGTATTTT. The J gene is TRBJ2-3, the V gene TRBV24-1, with unresolved D. The CDR3 is made up of 14 amino acids. Trimming took off 7 bases at V and 0 bases at J, with 10 bases between the two ends. Per germline, CDR1 KGHDR and CDR2 SFDVKD.

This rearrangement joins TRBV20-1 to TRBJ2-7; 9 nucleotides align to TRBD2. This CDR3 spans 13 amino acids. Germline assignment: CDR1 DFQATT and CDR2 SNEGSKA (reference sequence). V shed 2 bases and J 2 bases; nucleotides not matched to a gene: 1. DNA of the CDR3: TGCAGTGCTAGACTAGCGGGGACCTACGAGCAGTACTTC. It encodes CSARLAGTYEQYF.

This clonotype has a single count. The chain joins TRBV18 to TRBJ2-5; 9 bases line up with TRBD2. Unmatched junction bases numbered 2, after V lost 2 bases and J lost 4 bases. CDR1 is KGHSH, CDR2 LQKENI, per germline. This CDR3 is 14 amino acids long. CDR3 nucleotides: TGTGCCAGCTCACCAAGCGGGGGGCGAGAGACCCAGTACTTC. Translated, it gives CASSPSGGRETQYF.

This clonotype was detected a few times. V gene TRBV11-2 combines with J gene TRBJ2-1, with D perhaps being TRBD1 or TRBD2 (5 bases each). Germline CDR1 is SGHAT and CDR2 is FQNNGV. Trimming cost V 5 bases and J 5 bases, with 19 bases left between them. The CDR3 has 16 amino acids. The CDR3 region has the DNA TGTGCCAGCAGCCCCCCTTCGGGACGCCTTCACAATGAGCAGTTCTTC. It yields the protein CASSPPSGRLHNEQFF.

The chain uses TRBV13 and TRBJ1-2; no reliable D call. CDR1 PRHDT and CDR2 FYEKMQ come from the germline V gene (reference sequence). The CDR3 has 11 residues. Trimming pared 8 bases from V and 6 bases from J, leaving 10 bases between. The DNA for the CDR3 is TGTGCCAGCGGCAGGCCTAATGGCTACACCTTC. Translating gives CASGRPNGYTF.

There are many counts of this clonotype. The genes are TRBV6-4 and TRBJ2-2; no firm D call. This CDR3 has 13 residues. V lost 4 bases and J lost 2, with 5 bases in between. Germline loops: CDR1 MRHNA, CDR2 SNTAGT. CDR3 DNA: TGTGCCAGCAGTGCCCCTAACACCGGGGAGCTGTTTTTT. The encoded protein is CASSAPNTGELFF.

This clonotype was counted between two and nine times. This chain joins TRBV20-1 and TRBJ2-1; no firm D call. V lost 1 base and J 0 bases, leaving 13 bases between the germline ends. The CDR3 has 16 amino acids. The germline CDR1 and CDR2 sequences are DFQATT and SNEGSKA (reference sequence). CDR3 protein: CSARVATASSYNEQFF. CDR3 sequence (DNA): TGCAGTGCTAGAGTAGCTACAGCTAGCTCCTACAATGAGCAGTTCTTC.

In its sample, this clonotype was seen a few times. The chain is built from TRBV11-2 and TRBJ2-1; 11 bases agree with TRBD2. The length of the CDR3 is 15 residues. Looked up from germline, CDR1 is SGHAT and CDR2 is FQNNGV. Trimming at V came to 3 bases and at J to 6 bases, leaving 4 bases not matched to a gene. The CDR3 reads CASSFSGGASNEQFF. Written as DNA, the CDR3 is TGTGCCAGCAGCTTTAGCGGGGGGGCCTCCAATGAGCAGTTCTTC.

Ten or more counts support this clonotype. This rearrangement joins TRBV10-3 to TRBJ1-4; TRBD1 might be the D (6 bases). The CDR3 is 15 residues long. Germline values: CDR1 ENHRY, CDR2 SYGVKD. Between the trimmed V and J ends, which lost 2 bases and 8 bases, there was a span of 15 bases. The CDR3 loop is CAISEGQGLIEKLFF. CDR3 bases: TGTGCCATCAGTGAGGGTCAGGGGCTAATAGAAAAACTGTTTTTT.

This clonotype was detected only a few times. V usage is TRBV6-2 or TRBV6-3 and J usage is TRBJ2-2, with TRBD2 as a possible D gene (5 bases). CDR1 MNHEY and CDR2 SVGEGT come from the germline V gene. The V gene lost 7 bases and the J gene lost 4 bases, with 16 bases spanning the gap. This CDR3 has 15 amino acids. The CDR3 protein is CASTERGWGTGELFF. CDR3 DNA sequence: TGTGCCAGCACCGAAAGAGGGTGGGGCACCGGGGAGCTGTTTTTT.

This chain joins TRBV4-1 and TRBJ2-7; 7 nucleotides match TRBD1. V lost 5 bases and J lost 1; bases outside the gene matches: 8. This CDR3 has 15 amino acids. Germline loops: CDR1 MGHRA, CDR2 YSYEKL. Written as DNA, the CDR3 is TGCGCCAGCAGCGCCGGACAGGATCTTTCCTACGAGCAGTACTTC. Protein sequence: CASSAGQDLSYEQYF.

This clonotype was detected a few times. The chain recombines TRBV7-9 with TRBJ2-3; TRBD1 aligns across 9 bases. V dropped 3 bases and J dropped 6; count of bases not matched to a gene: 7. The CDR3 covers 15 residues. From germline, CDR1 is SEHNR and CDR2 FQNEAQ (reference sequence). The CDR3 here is CASSLEGQGYDTQYF. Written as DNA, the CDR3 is TGTGCCAGCAGCTTGGAGGGACAGGGTTACGATACGCAGTATTTT.

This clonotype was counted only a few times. This CDR3 is CSAIRGLYNEQFF. DNA of the CDR3: TGCAGTGCTATTAGGGGACTTTACAATGAGCAGTTCTTC. This sequence joins TRBV20-1 and TRBJ2-1, with D maybe TRBD2 (6 bases). The CDR3 is 13 residues long. Deletions cut 4 bases from V and 4 bases from J, with 11 bases between. CDR1 is DFQATT, CDR2 SNEGSKA, per germline (reference sequence).

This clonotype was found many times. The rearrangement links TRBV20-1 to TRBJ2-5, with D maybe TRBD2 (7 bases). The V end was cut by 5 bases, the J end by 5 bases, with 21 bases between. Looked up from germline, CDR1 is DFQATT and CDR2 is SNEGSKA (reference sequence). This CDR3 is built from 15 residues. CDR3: CSARISPGGRETQYF. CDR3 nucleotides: TGCAGTGCTCGGATCTCGCCCGGGGGGCGGGAGACCCAGTACTTC.

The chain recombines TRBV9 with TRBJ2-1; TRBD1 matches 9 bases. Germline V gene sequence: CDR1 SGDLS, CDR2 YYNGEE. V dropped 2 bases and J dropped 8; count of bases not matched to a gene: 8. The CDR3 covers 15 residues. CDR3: CASSVGTGGTDEQFF. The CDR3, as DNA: TGTGCCAGCAGCGTTGGTACAGGGGGCACGGATGAGCAGTTCTTC.

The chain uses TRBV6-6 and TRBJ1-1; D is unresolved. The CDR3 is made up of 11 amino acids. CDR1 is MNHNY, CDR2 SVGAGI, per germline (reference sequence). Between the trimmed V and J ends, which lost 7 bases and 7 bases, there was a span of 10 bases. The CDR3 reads CASTQLGEAFF. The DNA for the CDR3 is TGTGCCAGCACCCAACTGGGTGAAGCTTTCTTT.

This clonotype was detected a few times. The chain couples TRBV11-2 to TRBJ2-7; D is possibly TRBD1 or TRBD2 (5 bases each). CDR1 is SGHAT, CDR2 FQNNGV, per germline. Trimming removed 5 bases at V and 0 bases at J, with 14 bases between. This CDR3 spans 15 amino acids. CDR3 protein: CASSGAPGSSYEQYF. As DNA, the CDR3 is TGTGCCAGCAGCGGGGCCCCGGGGAGCTCCTACGAGCAGTACTTC.

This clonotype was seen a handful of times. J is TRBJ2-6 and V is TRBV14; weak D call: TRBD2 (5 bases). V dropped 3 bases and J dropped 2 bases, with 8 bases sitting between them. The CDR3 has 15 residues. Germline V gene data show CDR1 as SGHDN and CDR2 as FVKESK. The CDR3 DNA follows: TGTGCCAGCAGCCACACGGGGACTGGGGCCAACGTCCTGACTTTC. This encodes CASSHTGTGANVLTF. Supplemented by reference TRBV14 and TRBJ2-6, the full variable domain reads EAGVTQFPSHSVIEKGQTVTLRCDPISGHDNLYWYRRVMGKEIKFLLHFVKESKQDESGMPNNRFLAERTGGTYSTLKVQPAELEDSGVYFCASSHTGTGANVLTFGAGSRLTVL.

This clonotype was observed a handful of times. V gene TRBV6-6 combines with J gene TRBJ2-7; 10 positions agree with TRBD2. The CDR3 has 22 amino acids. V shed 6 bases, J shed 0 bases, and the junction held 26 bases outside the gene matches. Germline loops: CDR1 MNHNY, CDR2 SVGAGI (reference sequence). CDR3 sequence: CASSYDPAPASGGHLSSYEQYF. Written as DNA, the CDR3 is TGTGCCAGCAGCTATGACCCGGCCCCGGCTAGCGGGGGCCACTTGAGCTCCTACGAGCAGTACTTC.

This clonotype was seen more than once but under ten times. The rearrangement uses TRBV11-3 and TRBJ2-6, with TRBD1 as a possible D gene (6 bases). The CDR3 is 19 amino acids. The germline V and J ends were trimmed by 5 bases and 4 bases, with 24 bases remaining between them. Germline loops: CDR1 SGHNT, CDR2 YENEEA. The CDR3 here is CASSPTSTGLFSGANVLTF. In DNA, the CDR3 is TGTGCCAGCAGCCCAACTTCGACAGGACTCTTTTCCGGGGCCAACGTCCTGACTTTC.

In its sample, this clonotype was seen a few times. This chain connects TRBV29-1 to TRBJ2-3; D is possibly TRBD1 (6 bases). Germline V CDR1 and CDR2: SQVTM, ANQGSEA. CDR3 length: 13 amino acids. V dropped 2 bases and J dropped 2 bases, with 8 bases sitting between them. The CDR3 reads CSVESGATDTQYF. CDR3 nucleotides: TGCAGCGTTGAATCAGGGGCCACAGATACGCAGTATTTT.

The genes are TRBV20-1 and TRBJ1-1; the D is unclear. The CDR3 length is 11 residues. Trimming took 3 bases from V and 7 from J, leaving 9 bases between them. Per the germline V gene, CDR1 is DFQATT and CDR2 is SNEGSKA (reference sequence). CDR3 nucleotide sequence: TGCAGTGCTAGGTGGTCTGGTGAAGCTTTCTTT. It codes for CSARWSGEAFF.

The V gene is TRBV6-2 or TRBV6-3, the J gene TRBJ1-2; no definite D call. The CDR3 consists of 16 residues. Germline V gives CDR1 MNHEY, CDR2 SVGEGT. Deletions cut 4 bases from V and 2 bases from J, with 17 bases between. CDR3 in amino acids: CASSSPHRHGNYGYTF. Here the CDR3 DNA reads TGTGCCAGCAGTTCCCCCCATCGGCATGGAAACTATGGCTACACCTTC.

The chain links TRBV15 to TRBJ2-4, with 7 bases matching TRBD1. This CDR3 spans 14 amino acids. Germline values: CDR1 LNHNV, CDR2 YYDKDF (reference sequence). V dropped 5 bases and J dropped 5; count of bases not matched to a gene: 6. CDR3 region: CATSWRQGQNIQYF. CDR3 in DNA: TGTGCCACCAGCTGGCGACAGGGACAAAACATTCAGTACTTC. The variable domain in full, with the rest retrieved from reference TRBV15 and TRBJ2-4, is DAMVIQNPRYQVTQFGKPVTLSCSQTLNHNVMYWYQQKSSQAPKLLFHYYDKDFNNEADTPDNFQSRRPNTSFCFLDIRSPGLGDTAMYLCATSWRQGQNIQYFGAGTRLSVL.